The clone carrying this T cell receptor beta chain appeared many times. The data derive from a study of T-cell reconstitution after alpha-beta-depleted transplantation in children. During its preparation, the TCRbeta library received unique molecular identifiers. TCRdb itself ran the PCR reads through MiXCR, one entry per CDR3 protein. Among about 410,000 distinct CDR3 sequences listed, roughly 20% were seen once. In germline, CDR1 is DFQATT, CDR2 SNEGSKA (reference sequence). Trimming removed 0 bases from V and 7 bases from J; junction bases left unmatched: 8. The CDR3 has 15 amino acids. This chain uses TRBV20-1 with TRBJ2-1; TRBD2 agrees at 8 bases. The receptor's source is a human donor who donated a stem cell graft to a child with acute myeloid leukemia. The input for sequencing was PBMCs from the stem cell graft donor, taken from the stem cell graft. CDR3 amino acids: CSARDPGTSRNEQFF. The CDR3 bases are TGCAGTGCTAGAGATCCCGGGACTAGTAGGAATGAGCAGTTCTTC.